These 13 T cell receptor beta chains came from one sample sequenced in a study of shared clonotypes between healthy human individuals. The table came from immunoSEQ multiplex PCR; TCRdb's copy has only in-frame clones and leaves some out. The table lists a few million clones, 85% to 95% of them singletons. Sequencing was done on a sample of naive CD4+ T cells sorted from blood. This sample's subset: CD45RA+ positively selected. These receptors came from a man between 18 and 29 years old in good health.

This chain links TRBV2 with TRBJ2-1; 7 positions agree with TRBD1. V was clipped by 7 bases and J by 1 base; unmatched bases: 7. Germline CDR1 and CDR2: SNHLY and FYNNEI. This CDR3 spans 15 amino acids. CDR3 sequence (DNA): TGTGCCAGCAAAGACAGGGTTGGGTCCTACAATGAGCAGTTCTTC. As protein: CASKDRVGSYNEQFF.

J is TRBJ2-5 and V is TRBV5-1, with no clear D. V lost 4 bases and J lost 1, with 5 bases in between. CDR3 length: 12 amino acids. The germline V gene has CDR1 SGHRS and CDR2 YFSETQ. CDR3 nucleotides: TGCGCCAGCAGCGGCCTCCAAGAGACCCAGTACTTC. The encoded protein is CASSGLQETQYF.

This rearrangement joins TRBV19 to TRBJ1-5, with D uncertain. V gave up 3 bases and J gave up 5 bases, with 17 bases separating them. Per germline, CDR1 LNHDA and CDR2 SQIVND (reference sequence). This CDR3 comprises 16 residues. The CDR3 nucleotides are TGTGCCAGTAGTATTGGAGAGGACCCTACGTATCAGCCCCAGCATTTT. Protein product: CASSIGEDPTYQPQHF.

The chain couples TRBV27 to TRBJ1-5; no clear D. The CDR3 spans 15 residues. Per germline, CDR1 MNHEY and CDR2 SMNVEV (reference sequence). V was cut by 6 bases and J by 0 bases, with 12 bases left in between. The CDR3 loop reads CASSPRAYSNQPQHF. Here the CDR3 DNA reads TGTGCCAGCAGCCCACGGGCCTATAGCAATCAGCCCCAGCATTTT.

The genes are TRBV19 and TRBJ2-6; D gene ambiguous. The germline gives CDR1 LNHDA, CDR2 SQIVND (reference sequence). This CDR3 contains 16 residues. The V end lost 4 bases, the J end lost 3 bases, and 13 bases lay between the germline ends. The CDR3 sequence is CASSSWSSFGANVLTF. The CDR3 DNA is TGTGCCAGTAGTAGTTGGAGTTCATTTGGGGCCAACGTCCTGACTTTC.

The chain carries TRBV4-1 and TRBJ2-6, with 7 positions matching TRBD1. Germline V gives CDR1 MGHRA, CDR2 YSYEKL. V dropped 5 bases and J dropped 0; count of bases not matched to a gene: 10. The CDR3 extends over 18 amino acids. The CDR3 is CASSSGTAPFSGANVLTF. DNA of the CDR3: TGCGCCAGCAGCTCCGGGACAGCCCCTTTCTCTGGGGCCAACGTCCTGACTTTC.

Points on this clone: The same CDR3 can be traced to other DNA sequences in this sample. This sequence joins TRBV30 and TRBJ2-7, with TRBD2 identical over 11 bases. V was pared by 0 bases and J by 1 base, with 2 bases of the junction left unmatched. This CDR3 region has 15 residues. Germline V gene data show CDR1 as GTSNPN and CDR2 as SVGIG (reference sequence). The CDR3: CAWSVRLAGSYEQYF. CDR3 DNA sequence: TGTGCCTGGAGTGTACGACTAGCGGGATCCTACGAGCAGTACTTC.

In its sample, this clone was seen a few times. The chain combines TRBV2 with TRBJ1-1, with TRBD1 identical over 8 bases. The germline gives CDR1 SNHLY, CDR2 FYNNEI. This CDR3 is built from 14 residues. V trimming: 3 bases; J trimming: 6 bases; junction bases outside the gene matches: 6. CDR3 sequence reads: CASSDAGTGAEAFF. In DNA form, the CDR3 reads TGTGCCAGCAGTGACGCCGGGACAGGAGCTGAAGCTTTCTTT.

The V gene is TRBV5-8, the J gene TRBJ1-4; 7 bases match TRBD1. Germline V lookup: CDR1 SGHTS, CDR2 YDEGEE. This CDR3 is built from 14 residues. J was trimmed by 8 bases and V by 3 bases; bases with no gene match: 7. CDR3 protein: CASSSRQGLEKLFF. The CDR3 coding sequence is TGTGCCAGCAGCTCACGACAGGGCTTGGAAAAACTGTTTTTT.

The genes are TRBV5-6 and TRBJ2-5; unclear D gene. The length of the CDR3 is 14 residues. Germline V gene lookup returns CDR1 SGHDT and CDR2 YYEEEE. V dropped 2 bases and J dropped 5 bases, with 13 bases sitting between them. The CDR3 region has the DNA TGTGCCAGCAGCTTCCGGGTATTGGGGGAGACCCAGTACTTC. This encodes CASSFRVLGETQYF.

The chain has TRBV5-1 and TRBJ1-6, with TRBD1 identical over 7 bases. This CDR3 spans 16 amino acids. Unmatched junction bases numbered 9, after V lost 0 bases and J lost 9 bases. Germline CDR1 and CDR2: SGHRS and YFSETQ. The CDR3 sequence: CASSLEPPNRGSPLHF. Here the CDR3 DNA reads TGCGCCAGCAGCTTGGAACCGCCCAACAGGGGTTCACCCCTCCACTTT.

Of note for this clone: Additional DNA sequences in this sample encode the identical CDR3. The rearrangement links TRBV10-3 to TRBJ2-3, with D perhaps TRBD1 or TRBD2 (6 bases each). With 3 bases removed from V and 4 bases from J, the gap between germline ends came to 11 bases. Germline assignment: CDR1 ENHRY and CDR2 SYGVKD. This CDR3 spans 14 amino acids. The CDR3 spells CAISDRGLADTQYF. Here the CDR3 DNA reads TGTGCCATCAGTGATCGGGGGCTGGCAGATACGCAGTATTTT.

This chain connects TRBV23-1 to TRBJ2-6; 7 positions match TRBD1. Being an ORF, TRBV23-1 has a function that is uncertain. The CDR3 length is 16 residues. J was trimmed by 2 bases and V by 0 bases; bases with no gene match: 1. The DNA for the CDR3 is TGCGCCAGCAGTCAATCGAGGGGGCCTGGGGCCAACGTCCTGACTTTC. Its translation is CASSQSRGPGANVLTF.